Here is one TCR beta chain with its context. Its antigen is unknown. Generated by immunoSEQ multiplex PCR, the TCRdb table keeps only in-frame clones and is missing some. This table has fewer than 150,000 clones, over 75% appearing once. This entry comes from a study of T cell responses to AZD1222 COVID-19 vaccine. Germline V CDR1 and CDR2: SGHVS, FQNEAQ. The CDR3 spans 15 residues. V gave up 5 bases and J gave up 4 bases; unmatched junction bases: 7. Broader study findings: Reportedly, nearly half the spike-specific TCRs target unmutated variant regions. With dominance at 160-218 and 743-854, vaccine-associated CD4 TCRs spanned spike. Vaccination with two AZD1222 doses was followed by a rise in Spike-specific TCR breadth and depth. Repertoire sampling happened only post peak T cell response.

Source: peripheral blood, taken on day 0 of AZD1222 vaccination. The rearrangement uses TRBV7-8 and TRBJ2-1; 8 bases agree with TRBD1. This receptor was taken from an adult in good health. CDR3 nucleotide sequence: TGTGCCAGCAGCACAAGGACAGGGAGATACAATGAGCAGTTCTTC. It codes for CASSTRTGRYNEQFF.